The rows below give T cell receptor beta chains drawn from one sample of a study of blood T cell repertoires in COVID-19. Clones were read by immunoSEQ multiplex PCR, and TCRdb kept only the in-frame ones, dropping some. Among some 270,000 clones listed, around 85% were seen once. Sequenced input: PBMCs or T cells enriched from blood (not recorded which). These receptors all stem from a woman in her forties or fifties with acute COVID-19. Both conserved end residues are part of each CDR3. Fields, in order: CDR3 protein, CDR3 DNA, J gene, clone size, D gene, V gene. The D gene is left open where the match is weak. Size values are once, few and many counts, or a class for expanded clones, and some rows have none.

CASSDLNYGYTF,TGTGCCAGCAGTGACCTCAACTATGGCTACACCTTC,TRBJ1-2,-,-,TRBV25-1
CASSSLASGQETQYF,TGTGCCAGCAGTTCCCTCGCTAGCGGCCAAGAGACCCAGTACTTC,TRBJ2-5,-,TRBD2,TRBV27
CASSYSMGARGYTF,TGTGCCAGCAGTTACTCGATGGGGGCAAGGGGCTACACCTTC,TRBJ1-2,-,-,TRBV6-5
CASTRTGDGYTF,TGTGCCAGCACCCGGACAGGGGATGGCTACACCTTC,TRBJ1-2,-,TRBD1,TRBV6-5
CASSSGQVEQETQYF,TGTGCCAGCAGCTCGGGACAGGTAGAACAAGAGACCCAGTACTTC,TRBJ2-5,-,TRBD1,TRBV7-2
CASGDEVEPQHF,TGTGCCAGTGGTGATGAGGTGGAGCCCCAGCATTTT,TRBJ1-5,-,-,TRBV19
CASSIRAGGQSNYGYTF,TGTGCCAGTAGTATACGGGCAGGGGGCCAATCTAACTATGGCTACACCTTC,TRBJ1-2,-,TRBD1,TRBV19
CASSQDTGGYGYTF,TGCGCCAGCAGCCAAGATACAGGCGGCTATGGCTACACCTTC,TRBJ1-2,-,-,TRBV4-3
CASSSGVSGNTIYF,TGCGCCAGCAGCTCGGGAGTCTCTGGAAACACCATATATTTT,TRBJ1-3,once,-,TRBV5-1
CASRGGLAGDTRYNEQFF,TGTGCCAGCCGAGGAGGACTAGCGGGGGACACAAGATACAATGAGCAGTTCTTC,TRBJ2-1,-,TRBD2,TRBV28
CASSQTRVSWDIQYF,TGTGCCAGCAGCCAAACCCGGGTCTCATGGGACATTCAGTACTTC,TRBJ2-4,once,-,TRBV3-1/TRBV3-2
CASSSGTGPYSNQPQHF,TGCGCCAGCAGCTCCGGGACAGGCCCTTATAGCAATCAGCCCCAGCATTTT,TRBJ1-5,few,TRBD1,TRBV5-1
CASSRDNGNTIYF,TGTGCCAGCAGCCGGGACAATGGAAACACCATATATTTT,TRBJ1-3,-,-,TRBV6-2/TRBV6-3
CASGERKQFF,TGTGCCAGCGGGGAGCGGAAACAGTTCTTC,TRBJ2-1,-,-,TRBV3-1/TRBV3-2